Given below is one T cell receptor beta chain in context. Its antigen is unidentified. Germline V gene sequence: CDR1 SNHLY, CDR2 FYNNEI. V was trimmed by 6 bases and J by 1 base, leaving 15 bases between them. The CDR3 has 15 amino acids. These data are taken from a study of T cells after yellow fever vaccination. Points from the study as a whole: Though it reached lower strength, the secondary response hit its peak faster, day 5 versus 15.

TCRdb independently ran MiXCR on the 5' RACE reads; one entry per CDR3 protein. The data hold 280,000 or so distinct CDR3 sequences, with around 10% observed a single time. The sample here was CD4+ T cells sorted from PBMCs, taken 5 days after the yellow fever booster vaccination. The chain links TRBV2 to TRBJ1-1, with TRBD1 as a possible D gene (6 bases). The receptor was derived from a young man who received the YFV17D yellow fever vaccine. The CDR3 protein is CASRSNRATNTEAFF. The CDR3 bases are TGTGCCAGCAGGTCAAACAGGGCCACGAACACTGAAGCTTTCTTT.